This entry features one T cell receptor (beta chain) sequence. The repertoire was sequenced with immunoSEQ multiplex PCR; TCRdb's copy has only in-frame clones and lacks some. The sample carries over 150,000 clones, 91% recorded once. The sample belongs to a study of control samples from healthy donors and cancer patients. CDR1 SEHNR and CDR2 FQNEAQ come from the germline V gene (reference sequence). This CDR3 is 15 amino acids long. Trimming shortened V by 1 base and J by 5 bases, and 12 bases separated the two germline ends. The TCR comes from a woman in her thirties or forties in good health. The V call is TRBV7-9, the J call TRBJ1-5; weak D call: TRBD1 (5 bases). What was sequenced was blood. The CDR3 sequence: CASSLGGERDQPQHF. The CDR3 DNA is TGTGCCAGCAGCTTAGGAGGGGAAAGGGATCAGCCCCAGCATTTT.